The 10 T cell receptor beta chains below were found in one sample sequenced in a study of T cells in tuberculosis. Profiled with immunoSEQ multiplex PCR; TCRdb holds only in-frame clones, not every one. The sample carries tens of thousands of clones, roughly 94% recorded once. The time point: new active TB diagnosis, blood taken before or within 7 days of starting treatment. The starting material was PBMCs, obtained at tuberculosis diagnosis. These receptor sequences come from an adult with tuberculosis.

The V call is TRBV6-5, the J call TRBJ2-1, with 8 bases identical to TRBD2. CDR1 and CDR2 from the germline V gene are MNHEY and SVGAGI. The CDR3 is 14 residues long. V lost 5 bases to trimming and J lost 9 bases; unmatched junction nucleotides: 9. Here the CDR3 DNA reads TGTGCCAGCAGTCCTACGGGGGGGGGTAGTGAGCAGTTCTTC. It codes for CASSPTGGGSEQFF.

The CDR3 nucleotides are TGCGCCAGCAGCCTTGGTAGCGGGGGACTTGACAATGAGCAGTTCTTC. This gives the protein CASSLGSGGLDNEQFF. V and J are TRBV4-3 and TRBJ2-1; 9 bases agree with TRBD2. Losses at the gene ends were 4 bases for V and 5 bases for J; bases not matched to a gene: 9. The CDR3 is 16 residues long. Germline values: CDR1 LGHNA, CDR2 YSLEER.

The CDR3 nucleotides are TGTGCCAGTAGCCGACAGACCCGAGAGACCCAGTACTTC. This encodes CASSRQTRETQYF. The chain couples TRBV19 to TRBJ2-5, with D possibly TRBD1 on 5 matching bases. V lost 6 bases, J lost 4 bases, and 12 bases lay in between. Germline lookup yields CDR1 LNHDA and CDR2 SQIVND (reference sequence). CDR3 length: 13 residues.

The chain links TRBV7-9 to TRBJ2-7, with D possibly TRBD1 on 5 matching bases. CDR1 SEHNR and CDR2 FQNEAQ come from the germline V gene (reference sequence). Trimming pared 1 base from V and 0 bases from J, leaving 7 bases between. The CDR3 spans 14 residues. The CDR3 sequence: CASSLGQSSYEQYF. Written as DNA, the CDR3 is TGTGCCAGCAGCTTAGGACAGAGCTCCTACGAGCAGTACTTC.

V gene TRBV5-4 combines with J gene TRBJ2-1, with D perhaps TRBD1 (6 bases). In germline, CDR1 is SGHNT, CDR2 YYREEE (reference sequence). The CDR3 spans 14 residues. Trimming pared 4 bases from V and 8 bases from J, leaving 16 bases between. CDR3 nucleotides: TGTGCCAGCAGCGAGATGCAGGGGTGGGATGAGCAGTTCTTC. Translating gives CASSEMQGWDEQFF.

V usage is TRBV9 and J usage is TRBJ1-2; a possible D gene is TRBD1 (6 bases). The V end lost 2 bases, the J end lost 6 bases, and 11 bases lay between the germline ends. From germline, CDR1 is SGDLS and CDR2 YYNGEE. The CDR3 contains 13 residues. CDR3: CASSVIQGHGYTF. The DNA of the CDR3 is TGTGCCAGCAGCGTCATCCAGGGGCATGGCTACACCTTC. Variable domain in full (rest from reference TRBV9 and TRBJ1-2): DSGVTQTPKHLITATGQRVTLRCSPRSGDLSVYWYQQSLDQGLQFLIQYYNGEERAKGNILERFSAQQFPDLHSELNLSSLELGDSALYFCASSVIQGHGYTFGSGTRLTVV.

The gene calls are TRBV18 and TRBJ1-6; no clear D. CDR1 KGHSH and CDR2 LQKENI come from the germline V gene. The V and J ends lost 2 bases and 8 bases respectively, with 7 bases between them. This CDR3 contains 13 residues. CDR3 loop: CASSPNMDSPLHF. The CDR3 nucleotides read TGTGCCAGCTCACCAAACATGGATTCACCCCTCCACTTT.

This chain connects TRBV10-3 to TRBJ1-5; D gene unclear. Per germline, CDR1 ENHRY and CDR2 SYGVKD. Deletions cut 10 bases from V and 3 bases from J, with 16 bases between. The CDR3 length is 14 residues. The CDR3 nucleotides read TGTGCCACCTCGTCGGCAGGCCCCAATCAGCCCCAGCATTTT. Residues: CATSSAGPNQPQHF.

The V gene is TRBV9, the J gene TRBJ2-1; 8 bases agree with TRBD2. Germline V CDR1 and CDR2: SGDLS, YYNGEE. The CDR3 totals 16 residues. J was trimmed by 4 bases and V by 0 bases; bases with no gene match: 6. DNA of the CDR3: TGTGCCAGCAGCGTAGTTGCGGGGGGTGCTTACAATGAGCAGTTCTTC. Translated, it gives CASSVVAGGAYNEQFF.

The chain carries TRBV11-2 and TRBJ1-1; TRBD1 is a possible D gene (5 bases). Trimming stripped 2 bases from V and 3 bases from J, with 10 bases between. CDR3 size: 14 residues. Germline-derived CDR1 and CDR2 are SGHAT and FQNNGV. The CDR3 protein is CASSLLRGDTEAFF. DNA for the CDR3: TGTGCCAGCAGCTTACTAAGGGGCGACACTGAAGCTTTCTTT.